This TCR beta chain appears in the sequencing data of a study of tumor-infiltrating lymphocytes in localized non-small cell lung cancer. The wider study: Resected tumor was paired with non-adjacent uninvolved lung from the same patient. Study-level points and caveats: Available tissue quantity limited TCR sequencing to a patient subset. T-cell fraction did not differ between immunotypes IM1 and IM2. Technical variation could not be separated from intratumor heterogeneity here.

Turning to this clone: Its target is not known.

Profiled with immunoSEQ multiplex PCR; TCRdb holds only in-frame clones, not every one. This table holds fewer than 25,000 clones, 73% found once. The source is a human donor with non-small cell lung cancer. Sequencing was carried out using lung tumor tissue.

The CDR3 DNA sequence: TGCGCCAGCAGCCAAGAATCCGCTAGCGGGGTGAATGAGCAGTTCTTC. Translation: CASSQESASGVNEQFF. The rearrangement uses TRBV4-1 and TRBJ2-1, with TRBD2 matching over 9 bases. Trimming at V came to 0 bases and at J to 7 bases, leaving 7 bases not matched to a gene. Germline values: CDR1 MGHRA, CDR2 YSYEKL. CDR3 length: 16 residues.